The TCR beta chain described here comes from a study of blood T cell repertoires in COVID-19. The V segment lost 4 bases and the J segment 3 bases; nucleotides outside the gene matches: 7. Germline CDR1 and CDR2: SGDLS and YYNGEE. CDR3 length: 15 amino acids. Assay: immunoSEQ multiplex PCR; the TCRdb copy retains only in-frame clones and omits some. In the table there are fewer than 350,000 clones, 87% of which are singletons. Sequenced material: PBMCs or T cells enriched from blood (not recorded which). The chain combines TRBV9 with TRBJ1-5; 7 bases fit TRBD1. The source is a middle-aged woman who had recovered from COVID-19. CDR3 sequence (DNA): TGTGCCAGCAGCCAGGGGGACAGCTTCAATCAGCCCCAGCATTTT. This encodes CASSQGDSFNQPQHF.